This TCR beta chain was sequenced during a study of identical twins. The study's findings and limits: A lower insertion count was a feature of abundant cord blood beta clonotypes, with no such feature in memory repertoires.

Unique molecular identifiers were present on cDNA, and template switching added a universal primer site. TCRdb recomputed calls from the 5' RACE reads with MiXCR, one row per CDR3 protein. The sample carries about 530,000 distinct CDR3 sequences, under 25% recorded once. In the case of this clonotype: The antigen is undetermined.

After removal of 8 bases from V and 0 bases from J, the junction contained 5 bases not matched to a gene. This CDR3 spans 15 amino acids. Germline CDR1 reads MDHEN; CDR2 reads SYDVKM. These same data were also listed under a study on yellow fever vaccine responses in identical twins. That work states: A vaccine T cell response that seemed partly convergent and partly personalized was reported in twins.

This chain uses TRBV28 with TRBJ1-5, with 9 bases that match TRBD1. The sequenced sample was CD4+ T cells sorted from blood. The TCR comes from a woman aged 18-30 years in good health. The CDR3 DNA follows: TGTGCCAGCGGGGGACAGGGACATAGCAATCAGCCCCAGCATTTT. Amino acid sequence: CASGGQGHSNQPQHF.